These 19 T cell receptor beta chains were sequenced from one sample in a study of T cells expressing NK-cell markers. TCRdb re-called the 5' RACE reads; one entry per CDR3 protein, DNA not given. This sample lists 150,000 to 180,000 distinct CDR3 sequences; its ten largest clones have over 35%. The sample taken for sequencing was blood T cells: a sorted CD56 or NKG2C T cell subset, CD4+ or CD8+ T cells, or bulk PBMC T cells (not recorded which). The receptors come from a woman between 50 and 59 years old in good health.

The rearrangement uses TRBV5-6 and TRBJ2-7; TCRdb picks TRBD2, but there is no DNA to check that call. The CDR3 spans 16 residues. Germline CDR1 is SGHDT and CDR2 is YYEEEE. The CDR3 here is CASSDGIPSPNYEQYF. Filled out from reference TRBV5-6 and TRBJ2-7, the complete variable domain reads DAGVTQSPTHLIKTRGQQVTLRCSPKSGHDTVSWYQQALGQGPQFIFQYYEEEERQRGNFPDRFSGHQFPNYSSELNVNALLLGDSALYLCASSDGIPSPNYEQYFGPGTRLTVT.

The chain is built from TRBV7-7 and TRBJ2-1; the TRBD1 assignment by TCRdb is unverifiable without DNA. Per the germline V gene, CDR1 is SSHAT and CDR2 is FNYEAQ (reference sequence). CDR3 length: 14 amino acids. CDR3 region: CASSDGGRDDEQFF.

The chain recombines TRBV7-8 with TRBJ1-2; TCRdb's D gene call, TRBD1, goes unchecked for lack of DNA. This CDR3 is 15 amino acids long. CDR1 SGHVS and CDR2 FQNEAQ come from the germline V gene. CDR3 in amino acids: CASSLNPGLSYGYTF. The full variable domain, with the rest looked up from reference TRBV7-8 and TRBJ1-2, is GAGVSQSPRYKVAKRGQDVALRCDPISGHVSLFWYQQALGQGPEFLTYFQNEAQLDKSGLPSDRFFAERPEGSVSTLKIQRTQQEDSAVYLCASSLNPGLSYGYTFGSGTRLTVV.

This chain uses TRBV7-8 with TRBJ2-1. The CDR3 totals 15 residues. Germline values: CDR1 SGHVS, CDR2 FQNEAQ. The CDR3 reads CASSLEPRGTYEQFF.

This CDR3 reads CSARDLKGSSYNEQFF. The chain couples TRBV20-1 to TRBJ2-1. The CDR3 loop spans 16 amino acids. Germline values: CDR1 DFQATT, CDR2 SNEGSKA (reference sequence).

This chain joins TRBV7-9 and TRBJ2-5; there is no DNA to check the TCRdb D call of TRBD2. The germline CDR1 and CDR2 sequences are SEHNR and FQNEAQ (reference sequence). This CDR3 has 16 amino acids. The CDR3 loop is CASSSGTSGPQETQYF.

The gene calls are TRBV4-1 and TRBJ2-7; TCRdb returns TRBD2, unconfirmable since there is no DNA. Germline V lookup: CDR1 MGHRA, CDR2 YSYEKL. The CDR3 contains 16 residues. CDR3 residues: CASSQPGSGVFYEQYF.

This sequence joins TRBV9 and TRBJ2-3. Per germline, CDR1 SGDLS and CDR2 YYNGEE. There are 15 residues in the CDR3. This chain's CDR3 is CASSQTEWGTDTQYF.

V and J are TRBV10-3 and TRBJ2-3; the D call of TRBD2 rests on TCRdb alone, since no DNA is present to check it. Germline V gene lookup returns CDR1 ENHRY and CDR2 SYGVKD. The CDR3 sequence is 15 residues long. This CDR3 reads CAISESSGLTDTQYF.

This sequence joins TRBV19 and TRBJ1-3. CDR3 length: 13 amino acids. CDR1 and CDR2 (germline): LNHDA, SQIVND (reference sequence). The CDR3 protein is CASMWAFGNTIYF.

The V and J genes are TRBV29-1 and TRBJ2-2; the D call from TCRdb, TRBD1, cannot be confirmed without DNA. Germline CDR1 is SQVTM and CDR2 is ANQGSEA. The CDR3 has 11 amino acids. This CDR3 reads CSGTGAGELFF.

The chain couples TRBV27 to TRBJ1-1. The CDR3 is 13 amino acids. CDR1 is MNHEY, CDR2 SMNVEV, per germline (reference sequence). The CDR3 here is CASSKGWATEAFF.

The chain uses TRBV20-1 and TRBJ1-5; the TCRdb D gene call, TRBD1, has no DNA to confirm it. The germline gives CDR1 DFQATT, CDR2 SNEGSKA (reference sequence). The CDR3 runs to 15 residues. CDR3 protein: CSASLPQGGNQPQHF.

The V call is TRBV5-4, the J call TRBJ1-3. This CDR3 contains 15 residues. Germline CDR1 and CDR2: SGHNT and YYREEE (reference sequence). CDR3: CASSYHTESWDTIYF.

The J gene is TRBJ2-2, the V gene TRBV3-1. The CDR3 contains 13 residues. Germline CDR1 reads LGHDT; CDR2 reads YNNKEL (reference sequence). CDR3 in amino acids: CASSHDEPGELFF.

The CDR3 is CSARRMSYNEQFF. The genes are TRBV20-1 and TRBJ2-1. Germline CDR1 reads DFQATT; CDR2 reads SNEGSKA (reference sequence). This CDR3 is 13 amino acids long.

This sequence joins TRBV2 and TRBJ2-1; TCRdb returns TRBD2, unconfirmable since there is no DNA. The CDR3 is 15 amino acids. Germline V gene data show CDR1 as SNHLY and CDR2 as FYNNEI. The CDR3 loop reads CASITSGTKGNEQFF.

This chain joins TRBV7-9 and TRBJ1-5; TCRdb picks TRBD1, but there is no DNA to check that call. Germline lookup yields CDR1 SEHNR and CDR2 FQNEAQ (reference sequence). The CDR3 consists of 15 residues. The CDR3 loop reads CASSLAQGIYQPQHF.

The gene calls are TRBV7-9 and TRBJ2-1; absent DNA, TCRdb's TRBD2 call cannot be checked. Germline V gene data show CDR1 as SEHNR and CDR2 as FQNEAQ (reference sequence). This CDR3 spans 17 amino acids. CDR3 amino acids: CASRTTSGVSSYNEQFF.